Below, one TCR beta chain is given with its context. This entry belongs to a study of blood T cell repertoires in COVID-19. Background on the study: The United States, Italy and Spain supplied acute and convalescent COVID-19 samples.

Germline V gene sequence: CDR1 SGHNT, CDR2 YENEEA. The CDR3 extends over 15 amino acids. V lost 4 bases to trimming and J lost 4 bases; unmatched junction nucleotides: 5. Seattle patients were enrolled during active infection and followed longitudinally. In the original analysis: Estimates of nucleated cell counts were drawn from the amplification of reference gene primers. Some clones are missing from TCRdb's copy, which holds only in-frame ones; the method was immunoSEQ multiplex PCR. From that table come the V and J calls and clone size; the DNA was used to work out D and trimming. The data show about 300,000 clones, 80% to 90% seen once.

The sequencing input was peripheral blood. This receptor was taken from a woman in her forties or fifties with COVID-19, enrolled during active disease. V usage is TRBV11-3 and J usage is TRBJ2-1, with 9 bases that match TRBD2. The CDR3 region has the DNA TGTGCCAGCAGCTCCAGCGGGGGGAGGTACAATGAGCAGTTCTTC. Protein: CASSSSGGRYNEQFF.